Listed below are T cell receptor beta chains from one sample, sequenced in a study of blood T cells in healthy people across ages. TCRdb redid the calling of the 5' RACE reads with MiXCR, one entry per CDR3 protein. This sample has hundreds of thousands of distinct CDR3 sequences, with roughly 64% found just once. The specimen sequenced was blood. All receptors derive from a man aged 25 to 40 in good health. CDR3s include the opening cysteine and the closing phenylalanine or tryptophan. Clone size is not always given. Where it is, it says once, few, many or a class for expanded clones.

v_call	j_call	clone_size	cdr3_aa
TRBV29-1	TRBJ2-1	few	CSAASGSYEQFF
TRBV24-1	TRBJ1-2	.	CATSETANNYGYTF
TRBV4-2	TRBJ1-2	.	CASSQAGTENYGYTF
TRBV3-1	TRBJ2-1	.	CASSDQGYNEQFF
TRBV27	TRBJ2-1	.	CASSPRKLYNEQFF
TRBV4-1	TRBJ2-1	.	CASSPGQITYEQFF
TRBV3-1	TRBJ2-7	few	CASSRGATDEQYF
TRBV5-6	TRBJ2-1	.	CASSPVDRDPQGNEQFF
TRBV5-1	TRBJ2-4	few	CASSQDFREQYF
TRBV27	.	.	CASSWLGEGPYEQYF
TRBV5-5	TRBJ2-5	.	CASSLAPQTQETQYF
TRBV5-1	TRBJ1-2	.	CASSPVLSNYGYTF
TRBV5-1	TRBJ2-5	.	CASSLAGASGQETQYF
TRBV20-1	TRBJ2-5	.	CSARTGPTQYF
TRBV6-5	TRBJ1-2	.	CASSFGTGGEYGYTF
TRBV30	TRBJ1-1	many	CAWSYNTEAFF
TRBV20-1	TRBJ2-5	.	CSVRGETQYF
TRBV20-1	TRBJ2-1	.	CSARDLREEQFF
TRBV3-1	.	.	CASSQEESSSEQYF
TRBV29-1	TRBJ2-1	few	CSAGTSGASSYNEQFF
TRBV6-1	TRBJ2-7	.	CASSEAVSWESSYEQYF
TRBV10-3	TRBJ2-7	few	CAISKDRGPYEQYF
TRBV29-1	TRBJ2-6	few	CSVESGANVLTF
TRBV20-1	TRBJ2-5	.	CSASLGSGTSIRTQYF
TRBV6-1	TRBJ2-7	many	CASSRDRSYEQYF
TRBV10-3	TRBJ2-6	.	CATPSGLQGASGANVLTF
TRBV27	TRBJ2-7	few	CASSFMMSGGPDYEQYF
TRBV7-2	TRBJ2-3	.	CASSPIGDADTQYF
TRBV20-1	TRBJ2-1	.	CSVRTENNEQFF
TRBV4-3	TRBJ2-5	few	CASSQGTAGGRKTQYF
TRBV28	TRBJ2-5	.	CASTPGLAGEQETQYF
TRBV7-9	TRBJ1-2	.	CASSNQDRGRASYGYTF
TRBV25-1	TRBJ2-2	.	CASSEAGGTGRSGELFF
TRBV7-6	TRBJ1-1	many	CASSLQGTTEAFF
TRBV11-3	TRBJ2-2	.	CASSSHRVTGELFF
TRBV20-1	TRBJ2-1	.	CSASFSGSPNEQFF
TRBV11-2	TRBJ1-4	few	CASSRGSANEKLFF
TRBV20-1	TRBJ2-7	.	CSARDLGGSYEQYF
TRBV3-1	TRBJ2-5	.	CASSQVVGGGEQYF
TRBV20-1	TRBJ2-1	.	CSASSSEAGAQNEQFF
TRBV12-3/TRBV12-4	TRBJ2-1	few	CASSGGMNGNYNEQFF
TRBV7-9	TRBJ1-2	.	CASSAQGPHGYTF
TRBV27	TRBJ2-3	.	CASSLVATADTQYF
TRBV28	TRBJ2-1	.	CAVLSLSNEQFF